This T cell receptor beta chain came from a study of spatial heterogeneity in lung cancer. Overall study context: When follow-up PBMC samples existed, they were sequenced (at a median of roughly 2 years after resection). General observations from the study: The study found ubiquitous expanded tumor TCRs in blood more at resection than follow-up.

Noted time point: blood at routine non-recurrence follow-up after resection. Researchers sequenced whole RNA taken from tumor, nontumor lung or frozen PBMC without sorting. The study tagged each TCR cDNA molecule with a unique molecular identifier. TCRdb fed the 5' RACE reads into MiXCR, producing one record per CDR3 protein. Here the sample spans some 54,000 distinct CDR3 sequences, roughly 7.4% being singletons. This clonotype has more than one count but fewer than ten. What it binds is not known. The CDR3 totals 14 residues. CDR1 MGHRA and CDR2 YSYEKL come from the germline V gene. J gave up 9 bases and V 0 bases, and 7 bases lay outside the gene matches.

The sequencing here drew on PBMCs, taken at follow-up. The rearrangement uses TRBV4-1 and TRBJ2-5; 7 bases align to TRBD2. The source of this sequence is a female donor with early-stage non-small cell lung cancer. CDR3 loop: CASSQETIRGAQYF. CDR3 sequence (DNA): TGCGCCAGCAGCCAAGAGACTATCCGGGGGGCCCAGTACTTC.